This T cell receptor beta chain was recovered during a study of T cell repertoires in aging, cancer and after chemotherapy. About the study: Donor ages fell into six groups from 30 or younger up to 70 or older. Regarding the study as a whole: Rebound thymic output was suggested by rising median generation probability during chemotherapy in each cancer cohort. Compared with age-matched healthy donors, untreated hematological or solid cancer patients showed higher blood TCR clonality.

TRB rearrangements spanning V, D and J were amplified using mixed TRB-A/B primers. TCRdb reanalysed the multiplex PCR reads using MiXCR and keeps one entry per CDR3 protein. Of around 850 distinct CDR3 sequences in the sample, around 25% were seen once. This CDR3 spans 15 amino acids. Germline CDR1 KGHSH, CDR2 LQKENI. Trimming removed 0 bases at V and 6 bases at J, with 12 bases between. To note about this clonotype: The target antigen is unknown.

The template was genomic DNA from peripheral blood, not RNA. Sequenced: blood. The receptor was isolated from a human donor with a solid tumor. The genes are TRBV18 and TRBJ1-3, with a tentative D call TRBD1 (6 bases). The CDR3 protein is CASSPPSPGENTIYF. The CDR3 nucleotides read TGTGCCAGCTCACCACCGTCTCCAGGGGAAAACACCATATATTTT.